Listed here are 10 T cell receptor beta chains from one sample, sequenced in a study of T cells in narcolepsy. This table comes from immunoSEQ multiplex PCR, and its TCRdb copy is limited to in-frame clones, with some not included. Here the sample spans about 13,000 clones, roughly nine tenths being singletons. Sequencing was performed on CD45RA- memory CD4+ T cells from PBMCs. The receptors originated from a human donor with narcolepsy.

V and J are TRBV7-6 and TRBJ2-1, with D maybe TRBD2 (6 bases). Germline assignment: CDR1 SGHVS and CDR2 FNYEAQ. The CDR3 length is 18 residues. Trimming took off 1 base at V and 5 bases at J, with 21 bases between the two ends. This CDR3 reads CASSLGVGTSQKNNEQFF. Here the CDR3 DNA reads TGTGCCAGCAGCTTAGGGGTAGGGACTTCGCAAAAAAACAATGAGCAGTTCTTC.

The CDR3 region has the DNA TGTGCCAGCTCACCTCCGGGGAGGATGAACACTGAAGCTTTCTTT. Translating gives CASSPPGRMNTEAFF. The V and J genes are TRBV18 and TRBJ1-1, with no clear D. This CDR3 comprises 15 residues. The V gene lost 3 bases and the J gene lost 0 bases, with 11 bases spanning the gap. Germline V lookup: CDR1 KGHSH, CDR2 LQKENI. Filled out from reference TRBV18 and TRBJ1-1, the complete variable domain reads NAGVMQNPRHLVRRRGQEARLRCSPMKGHSHVYWYRQLPEEGLKFMVYLQKENIIDESGMPKERFSAEFPKEGPSILRIQQVVRGDSAAYFCASSPPGRMNTEAFFGQGTRLTVV.

This rearrangement joins TRBV9 to TRBJ1-6; 8 bases fit TRBD1. CDR1 is SGDLS and CDR2 is YYNGEE in the germline V gene. The junction had 5 bases not matched to a gene; V was cut back by 2 bases and J by 7 bases. The CDR3 sequence is 15 residues long. CDR3 sequence: CASSVRQGTNSPLHF. CDR3 coding DNA: TGTGCCAGCAGCGTCCGACAGGGGACGAATTCACCCCTCCACTTT. Combining the CDR3 with reference TRBV9 and TRBJ1-6 gives the whole variable domain DSGVTQTPKHLITATGQRVTLRCSPRSGDLSVYWYQQSLDQGLQFLIQYYNGEERAKGNILERFSAQQFPDLHSELNLSSLELGDSALYFCASSVRQGTNSPLHFGNGTRLTVT.

The chain is built from TRBV6-4 and TRBJ2-2, with D perhaps matching TRBD2 (6 bases). V was trimmed by 4 bases and J by 0 bases, leaving 9 bases between them. CDR1 is MRHNA, CDR2 SNTAGT, per germline. This CDR3 is 15 amino acids long. The CDR3 DNA reads as TGTGCCAGCAGTGTGGGGGGTTCGAACACCGGGGAGCTGTTTTTT. Protein: CASSVGGSNTGELFF.

The rearrangement uses TRBV7-8 and TRBJ2-5, with TRBD2 matching over 8 bases. Germline assignment: CDR1 SGHVS and CDR2 FQNEAQ. Losses at the gene ends were 5 bases for V and 5 bases for J; bases not matched to a gene: 13. This CDR3 has 16 amino acids. CDR3 DNA: TGTGCCAGCAGCCAGGCCAGCGGGAGTTCTCTGGAGACCCAGTACTTC. It is translated as CASSQASGSSLETQYF.

V usage is TRBV5-1 and J usage is TRBJ2-1; 9 bases are a match to TRBD2. The CDR3 covers 14 residues. Germline V gene lookup returns CDR1 SGHRS and CDR2 YFSETQ. With 3 bases clipped from V and 9 bases from J, the junction kept 7 bases outside the gene matches. The CDR3 DNA sequence: TGCGCCAGCAGCTGGGGCGGGAGGGCTTTTGAGCAGTTCTTC. It translates to CASSWGGRAFEQFF.

This clone was seen only once. This chain links TRBV5-6 with TRBJ1-1; TRBD1 is a possible D gene (5 bases). The CDR3 is made up of 15 amino acids. Trimming removed 1 base at V and 0 bases at J, with 10 bases between. Germline-derived CDR1 and CDR2 are SGHDT and YYEEEE. CDR3 nucleotides: TGTGCCAGCAGCTTGTTTAGGGGAATGAACACTGAAGCTTTCTTT. Residues: CASSLFRGMNTEAFF.

The chain employs TRBV7-6 and TRBJ2-7, with TRBD2 identical over 12 bases. The V gene's germline CDR1 is SGHVS and CDR2 FNYEAQ. This CDR3 has 15 residues. Trimming took 5 bases from V and 5 from J; bases not matched to a gene: 7. In DNA, the CDR3 is TGTGCCAGCAGCCCAAGGACTAGCGGGAACGACGAGCAGTACTTC. Translation gives CASSPRTSGNDEQYF.

This clone was seen once. The chain is built from TRBV7-9 and TRBJ1-3; no reliable D call. The CDR3 contains 15 residues. CDR1 and CDR2 from the germline V gene are SEHNR and FQNEAQ (reference sequence). Trimming stripped 2 bases from V and 0 bases from J, with 8 bases between. The CDR3 loop is CASSLLLSSGNTIYF. CDR3 nucleotide sequence: TGTGCCAGCAGCTTACTCCTAAGCTCTGGAAACACCATATATTTT. The full variable domain, rest sourced from reference TRBV7-9 and TRBJ1-3, is DTGVSQNPRHKITKRGQNVTFRCDPISEHNRLYWYRQTLGQGPEFLTYFQNEAQLEKSRLLSDRFSAERPKGSFSTLEIQRTEQGDSAMYLCASSLLLSSGNTIYFGEGSWLTVV.

The genes are TRBV19 and TRBJ2-3; D might be TRBD1 (5 bases). V was pared by 6 bases and J by 5 bases, with 6 bases between. The CDR3 has 11 amino acids. Germline loops: CDR1 LNHDA, CDR2 SQIVND (reference sequence). The CDR3 region is CASRQVDTQYF. As DNA, the CDR3 is TGTGCCAGTAGACAGGTAGATACGCAGTATTTT.